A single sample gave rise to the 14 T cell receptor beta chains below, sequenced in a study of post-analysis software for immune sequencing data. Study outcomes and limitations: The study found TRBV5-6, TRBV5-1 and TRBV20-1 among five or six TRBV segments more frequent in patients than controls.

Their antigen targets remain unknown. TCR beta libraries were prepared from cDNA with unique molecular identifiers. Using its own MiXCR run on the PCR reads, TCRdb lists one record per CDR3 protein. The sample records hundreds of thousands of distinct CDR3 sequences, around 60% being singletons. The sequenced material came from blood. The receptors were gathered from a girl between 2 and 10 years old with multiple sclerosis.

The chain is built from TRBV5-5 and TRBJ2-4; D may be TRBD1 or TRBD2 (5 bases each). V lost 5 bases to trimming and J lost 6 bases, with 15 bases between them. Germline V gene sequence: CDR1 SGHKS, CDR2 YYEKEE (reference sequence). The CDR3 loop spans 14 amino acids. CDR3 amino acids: CASSSTGTINIQYF. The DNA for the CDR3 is TGTGCCAGCAGTTCTACCGGGACGATAAACATTCAGTACTTC. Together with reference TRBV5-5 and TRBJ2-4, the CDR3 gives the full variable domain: DAGVTQSPTHLIKTRGQQVTLRCSPISGHKSVSWYQQVLGQGPQFIFQYYEKEERGRGNFPDRFSARQFPNYSSELNVNALLLGDSALYLCASSSTGTINIQYFGAGTRLSVL.

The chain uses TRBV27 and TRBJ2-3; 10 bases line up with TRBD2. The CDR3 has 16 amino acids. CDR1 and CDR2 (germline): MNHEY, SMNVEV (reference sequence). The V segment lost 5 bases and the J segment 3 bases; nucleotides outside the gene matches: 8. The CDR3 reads CASSIQRGGPTDTQYF. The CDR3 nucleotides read TGTGCCAGCAGTATTCAGCGGGGGGGGCCGACAGATACGCAGTATTTT.

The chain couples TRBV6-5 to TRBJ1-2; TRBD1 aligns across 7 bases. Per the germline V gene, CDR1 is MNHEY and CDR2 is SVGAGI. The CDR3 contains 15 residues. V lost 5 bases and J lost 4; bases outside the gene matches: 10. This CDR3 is CASSPAWDSPYGYTF. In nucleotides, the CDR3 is TGTGCCAGCAGTCCCGCGTGGGACAGCCCCTATGGCTACACCTTC.

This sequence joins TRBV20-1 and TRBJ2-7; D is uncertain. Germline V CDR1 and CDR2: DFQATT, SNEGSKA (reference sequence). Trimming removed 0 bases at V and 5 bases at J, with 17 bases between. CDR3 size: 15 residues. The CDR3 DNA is TGCAGTGCTAGAGATTACTATCTGGGGTTAAACGAGCAGTACTTC. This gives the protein CSARDYYLGLNEQYF.

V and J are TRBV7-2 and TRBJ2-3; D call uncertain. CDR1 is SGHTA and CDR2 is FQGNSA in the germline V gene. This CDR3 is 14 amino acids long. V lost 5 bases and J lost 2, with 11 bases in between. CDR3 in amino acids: CASSHGRSTDTQYF. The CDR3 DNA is TGTGCCAGCAGCCACGGACGGTCCACAGATACGCAGTATTTT.

The CDR3 DNA reads TGTGCCAGCAGCCAGCAGGGTCGCCGTAATGAAAAACTGTTTTTT. Its protein is CASSQQGRRNEKLFF. The rearrangement joins TRBV7-2 to TRBJ1-4, with D maybe TRBD1 (5 bases). Germline values: CDR1 SGHTA, CDR2 FQGNSA. Between the trimmed V and J ends, which lost 5 bases and 4 bases, there was a span of 14 bases. CDR3 length: 15 residues.

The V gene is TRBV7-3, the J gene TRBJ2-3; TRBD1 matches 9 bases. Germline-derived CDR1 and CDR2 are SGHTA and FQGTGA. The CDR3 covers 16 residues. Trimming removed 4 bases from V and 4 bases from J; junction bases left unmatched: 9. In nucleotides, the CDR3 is TGTGCCAGCAGCTCCCTACCGGGACAGGGAGCAGATACGCAGTATTTT. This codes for CASSSLPGQGADTQYF.

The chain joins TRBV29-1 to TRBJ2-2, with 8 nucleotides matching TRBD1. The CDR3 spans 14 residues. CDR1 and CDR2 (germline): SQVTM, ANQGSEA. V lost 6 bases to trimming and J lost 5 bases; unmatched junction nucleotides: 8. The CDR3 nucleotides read TGCAGCGTCCGATTGGACAGGGCGACCGGGGAGCTGTTTTTT. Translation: CSVRLDRATGELFF.

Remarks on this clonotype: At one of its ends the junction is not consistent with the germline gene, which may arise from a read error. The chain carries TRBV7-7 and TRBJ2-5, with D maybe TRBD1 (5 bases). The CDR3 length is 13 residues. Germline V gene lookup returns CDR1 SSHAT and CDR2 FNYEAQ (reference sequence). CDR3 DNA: TGTGCTAGCAGCCGGACACTTTTCGGGACCCAGTACTTC. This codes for CASSRTLFGTQYF. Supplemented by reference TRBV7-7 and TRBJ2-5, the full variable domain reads GAGVSQSPRYKVTKRGQDVTLRCDPISSHATLYWYQQALGQGPEFLTYFNYEAQPDKSGLPSDRFSAERPEGSISTLTIQRTEQRDSAMYRCASSRTLFGTQYFGPGTRLLVL.

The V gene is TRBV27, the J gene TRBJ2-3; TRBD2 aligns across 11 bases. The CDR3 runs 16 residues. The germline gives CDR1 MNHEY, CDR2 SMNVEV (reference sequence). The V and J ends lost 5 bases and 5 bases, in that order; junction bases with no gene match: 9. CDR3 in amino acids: CASSRIAGGPIDTQYF. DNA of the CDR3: TGTGCCAGCAGTCGAATAGCGGGAGGGCCGATAGATACGCAGTATTTT.

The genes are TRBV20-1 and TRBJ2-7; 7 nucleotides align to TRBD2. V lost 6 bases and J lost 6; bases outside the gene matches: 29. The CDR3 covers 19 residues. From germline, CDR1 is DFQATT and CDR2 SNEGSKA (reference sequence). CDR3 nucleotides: TGCAGTGCCACCCTAGACGGGCTAGCGGCTTCTACTCTTCTTGGCGAGCAGTACTTC. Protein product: CSATLDGLAASTLLGEQYF.

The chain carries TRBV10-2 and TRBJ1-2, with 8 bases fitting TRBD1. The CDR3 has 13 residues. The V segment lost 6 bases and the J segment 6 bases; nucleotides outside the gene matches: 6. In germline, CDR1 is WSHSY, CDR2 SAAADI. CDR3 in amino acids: CASRTDRVNGYTF. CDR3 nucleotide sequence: TGCGCCAGCAGGACGGACAGGGTAAATGGCTACACCTTC.

As DNA, the CDR3 is TGTGCCAGCAGGGAACGAAAAAATGAGCAGTTCTTC. Translation: CASRERKNEQFF. The chain employs TRBV21-1 and TRBJ2-1. TRBV21-1 is tagged as a pseudogene. This CDR3 contains 12 residues.

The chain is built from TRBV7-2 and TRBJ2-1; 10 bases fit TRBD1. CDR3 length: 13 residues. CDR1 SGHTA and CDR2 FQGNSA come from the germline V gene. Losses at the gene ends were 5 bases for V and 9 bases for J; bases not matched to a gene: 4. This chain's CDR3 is CASSRRDRGEQFF. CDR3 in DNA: TGTGCCAGCAGCCGACGGGACAGGGGTGAGCAGTTCTTC.